What follows are 20 T cell receptor beta chains derived from one specimen sequenced in a study of T cell responses to AZD1222 COVID-19 vaccine. The assay was immunoSEQ multiplex PCR, and TCRdb's table has in-frame clones only and misses some. This repertoire shows some 190,000 clones, 85% to 95% found once; its top ten account for approximately 1.4%. The sample here was peripheral blood, taken on day 0 of AZD1222 vaccination. These receptors all come from an adult in good health.

The chain couples TRBV5-5 to TRBJ1-2, with 7 nucleotides matching TRBD1. After removal of 1 base from V and 8 bases from J, the junction contained 2 bases not matched to a gene. The V gene's germline CDR1 is SGHKS and CDR2 YYEKEE (reference sequence). The CDR3 has 12 amino acids. This CDR3 reads CASSLRQGGYTF. As DNA, the CDR3 is TGTGCCAGCAGCTTGCGACAGGGCGGCTACACCTTC.

The chain uses TRBV9 and TRBJ2-7, with 7 bases identical to TRBD1. J gave up 3 bases and V 0 bases, and 3 bases lay outside the gene matches. CDR3 length: 14 amino acids. Germline V gene data show CDR1 as SGDLS and CDR2 as YYNGEE. The CDR3, as DNA: TGTGCCAGCAGCGTAGACCACAGGGGCTACGAGCAGTACTTC. Amino acids: CASSVDHRGYEQYF.

V gene TRBV7-8 combines with J gene TRBJ1-1; 11 positions agree with TRBD1. Losses at the gene ends were 0 bases for V and 6 bases for J; bases not matched to a gene: 6. This CDR3 comprises 16 residues. CDR1 is SGHVS, CDR2 FQNEAQ, per germline. The CDR3 nucleotides read TGTGCCAGCAGCTTAGCGGGACAGGGGGGGCTAGCTGAAGCTTTCTTT. As protein: CASSLAGQGGLAEAFF.

This clone was observed a single time. The chain recombines TRBV5-4 with TRBJ1-2; tentatively, D is TRBD1 (5 bases). The ends were cut back, 6 bases at V and 8 bases at J, with 17 bases in the middle. This CDR3 region has 13 residues. The germline CDR1 and CDR2 sequences are SGHNT and YYREEE (reference sequence). This chain's CDR3 is CASTLGGNWGYTF. In DNA, the CDR3 is TGTGCCAGCACCCTCGGGGGGAATTGGGGCTACACCTTC.

The chain carries TRBV19 and TRBJ1-1, with D unresolved. The V and J ends lost 5 bases and 1 base respectively, with 2 bases between them. The germline gives CDR1 LNHDA, CDR2 SQIVND (reference sequence). The CDR3 has 11 residues. CDR3 nucleotide sequence: TGTGCCAGTAGTGCGAACACTGAAGCTTTCTTT. This gives the protein CASSANTEAFF.

This chain joins TRBV3-1 (or the pseudogene TRBV3-2) and TRBJ2-7; D remains ambiguous. The CDR3 length is 11 residues. Germline-derived CDR1 and CDR2 are LGHDT and YNNKEL (reference sequence). The V end was cut by 6 bases, the J end by 1 base, with 4 bases between. This CDR3 reads CASSKSYEQYF. The CDR3 coding sequence is TGTGCCAGCAGTAAGTCCTACGAGCAGTACTTC.

The chain recombines TRBV10-1 with TRBJ1-4; TRBD1 agrees at 9 bases. Germline V gene sequence: CDR1 WNHNN, CDR2 SYGVQD (reference sequence). The CDR3 runs 15 residues. The V and J ends lost 3 bases and 4 bases, in that order; junction bases with no gene match: 3. CDR3 in DNA: TGCGCCAGCAGTGAAGGACAGGGGATTAATGAAAAACTGTTTTTT. Encoded protein: CASSEGQGINEKLFF.

The V call is TRBV11-2, the J call TRBJ1-2; no definite D call. Germline CDR1 and CDR2: SGHAT and FQNNGV. The germline V and J ends were trimmed by 0 bases and 0 bases, with 8 bases remaining between them. The CDR3 is 15 amino acids. The CDR3 is CASSLEEGPNYGYTF. The CDR3 DNA follows: TGTGCCAGCAGCTTAGAGGAGGGCCCTAACTATGGCTACACCTTC.

The rearrangement uses TRBV5-6 and TRBJ1-1; D remains ambiguous. CDR1 and CDR2 from the germline V gene are SGHDT and YYEEEE. V lost 1 base and J lost 3, with 7 bases in between. The CDR3 totals 13 residues. The CDR3 reads CASSLTQYTEAFF. CDR3 sequence (DNA): TGTGCCAGCAGCTTGACACAGTACACTGAAGCTTTCTTT. Complete variable domain (other parts from reference TRBV5-6 and TRBJ1-1): DAGVTQSPTHLIKTRGQQVTLRCSPKSGHDTVSWYQQALGQGPQFIFQYYEEEERQRGNFPDRFSGHQFPNYSSELNVNALLLGDSALYLCASSLTQYTEAFFGQGTRLTVV.

The chain is built from TRBV6-5 and TRBJ1-2; 10 bases fit TRBD1. From germline, CDR1 is MNHEY and CDR2 SVGAGI. This CDR3 is 15 amino acids long. V was pared by 2 bases and J by 3 bases, with 3 bases of the junction left unmatched. As DNA, the CDR3 is TGTGCCAGCAGTTACCTGGGACAGGGGCACTATGGCTACACCTTC. Its protein product is CASSYLGQGHYGYTF.

This clone was seen a few times. This chain links TRBV5-1 with TRBJ2-7, with TRBD1 matching over 9 bases. Germline CDR1 reads SGHRS; CDR2 reads YFSETQ. V lost 8 bases and J lost 3; bases outside the gene matches: 12. This CDR3 has 15 residues. CDR3 loop: CASTTLGQGIYEQYF. DNA for the CDR3: TGCGCCAGTACAACCCTGGGACAGGGTATCTACGAGCAGTACTTC.

The rearrangement links TRBV10-3 to TRBJ1-1, with D uncertain. V was shortened by 6 bases and J by 4 bases, with 18 bases between the two germline ends. The germline CDR1 and CDR2 sequences are ENHRY and SYGVKD. CDR3 size: 15 residues. In nucleotides, the CDR3 is TGTGCCATCAGCCGAGGGAGGGATCGCAGCACTGAAGCTTTCTTT. Its translation is CAISRGRDRSTEAFF.

There are a few counts of this clone. The J gene is TRBJ1-5, the V gene TRBV4-1; tentatively, D is TRBD1 (5 bases). The CDR3 length is 16 residues. Trimming took 5 bases from V and 1 from J, leaving 15 bases between them. Germline loops: CDR1 MGHRA, CDR2 YSYEKL. In DNA, the CDR3 is TGCGCCAGCAGCGAACGTGGGGACGGGAGCAATCAGCCCCAGCATTTT. It is translated as CASSERGDGSNQPQHF.

The chain uses TRBV6-1 and TRBJ1-1; 7 bases are a match to TRBD1. This CDR3 comprises 15 residues. With V trimmed by 3 bases and J by 1 base, 5 bases remained unmatched. Germline values: CDR1 MNHNS, CDR2 SASEGT. CDR3 residues: CASSEVGQANTEAFF. Here the CDR3 DNA reads TGTGCCAGCAGTGAGGTAGGACAGGCGAACACTGAAGCTTTCTTT.

The chain employs TRBV27 and TRBJ1-1, with TRBD1 as a possible D gene (5 bases). The CDR3 is made up of 16 amino acids. V was clipped by 0 bases and J by 5 bases, with 16 bases between them. CDR1 is MNHEY and CDR2 is SMNVEV in the germline V gene (reference sequence). The CDR3 loop is CASSLSKAGLRTEAFF. CDR3 coding DNA: TGTGCCAGCAGTTTATCGAAGGCAGGGTTACGGACTGAAGCTTTCTTT.

The chain has TRBV15 and TRBJ2-1; D possibly corresponds to TRBD1 (6 bases). The germline CDR1 and CDR2 sequences are LNHNV and YYDKDF (reference sequence). This CDR3 has 14 amino acids. V was trimmed by 0 bases and J by 9 bases, leaving 12 bases between them. The CDR3 protein is CATSRDRGTVEQFF. CDR3 in DNA: TGTGCCACCAGCAGAGATAGGGGGACGGTTGAGCAGTTCTTC.

The CDR3 DNA sequence: TGTGCCAGCAGCCAAGAGGGAATAGGGGGTTCACCCCTCCACTTT. It codes for CASSQEGIGGSPLHF. This chain uses TRBV3-1 (or the pseudogene TRBV3-2) with TRBJ1-6; maybe TRBD1 (6 bases). Per the germline V gene, CDR1 is LGHDT and CDR2 is YNNKEL (reference sequence). V was clipped by 0 bases and J by 9 bases, with 12 bases between them. The CDR3 loop spans 15 amino acids.

With regard to this clone: Other DNA sequences in this sample translate to the same CDR3. The chain recombines TRBV30 with TRBJ1-5, with D unresolved. CDR1 is GTSNPN and CDR2 is SVGIG in the germline V gene (reference sequence). V lost 0 bases and J 1 base, leaving 7 bases between the germline ends. The CDR3 loop spans 14 amino acids. CDR3 sequence reads: CAWSVMGSNQPQHF. The DNA of the CDR3 is TGTGCCTGGAGTGTGATGGGAAGCAATCAGCCCCAGCATTTT.

The chain couples TRBV19 to TRBJ1-3; no firm D call. The V end lost 7 bases, the J end lost 0 bases, and 10 bases lay between the germline ends. The CDR3 is 14 residues long. Looked up from germline, CDR1 is LNHDA and CDR2 is SQIVND (reference sequence). The CDR3 loop is CASTPTDSGNTIYF. The CDR3 DNA follows: TGTGCCAGTACCCCCACAGACTCTGGAAACACCATATATTTT.

The table lists this clone with a count of one. The chain uses TRBV7-3 and TRBJ1-4; D gene unclear. V was clipped by 2 bases and J by 7 bases, with 8 bases between them. Germline V gives CDR1 SGHTA, CDR2 FQGTGA. The CDR3 has 13 amino acids. CDR3 sequence (DNA): TGTGCCAGCAGCTTAGCGGTTGGTGAAAAACTGTTTTTT. It specifies CASSLAVGEKLFF.